Listed below are T cell receptor beta chains from one sample, sequenced in a study of T-cell memory formation after mild COVID-19. TCRdb fed the 5' RACE reads into MiXCR, producing one record per CDR3 protein. Seen here are around 340,000 distinct CDR3 sequences, over 20% observed once, and the top ten hold 9.5% to 15%. Sequencing used PBMCs or a T cell subset sorted from them (not recorded which). The receptors were gathered from an adult woman who had mild COVID-19 (a few samples of this study predate the infection). Cell type and time point are not known. Each CDR3 is given with its conserved first and last residue. A D gene is named only where the DNA matches it firmly. Rows give clone size only sometimes, using once, few, many, or a class for an expanded clone.

D	V	length	J	size	DNA	CDR3
NA	TRBV20-1	13	TRBJ2-5	NA	TGCAGTGCTAGGTTAACTAGCAGGGAGACCCAGTACTTC	CSARLTSRETQYF
NA	TRBV29-1	12	TRBJ1-5	few	TGCAGCGTTGGGTCAGGCAATCAGCCCCAGCATTTT	CSVGSGNQPQHF
NA	TRBV24-1	12	TRBJ2-1	NA	TGTGCCACCAGTGTCAAGAGGGGGGAGCAGTTCTTC	CATSVKRGEQFF
NA	TRBV4-3	17	TRBJ2-6	NA	TGCGCCAGCAGCCAAGATGCAGCCTCCTCTGGGGCCAACGTCCTGACTTTC	CASSQDAASSGANVLTF
NA	TRBV12-3/TRBV12-4	15	TRBJ1-5	NA	TGTGCCAGCAGTTTAAGGGCCTGGGGGAATCAGCCCCAGCATTTT	CASSLRAWGNQPQHF
NA	TRBV20-1	11	TRBJ2-3	NA	TGCAGTGCTAGTTTGGTAGATACGCAGTATTTT	CSASLVDTQYF
TRBD2	TRBV18	15	TRBJ2-1	NA	TGTGCCAGCTCAGTCGGGACTAGCGGCCACAATGAGCAGTTCTTC	CASSVGTSGHNEQFF
NA	TRBV13	14	TRBJ2-3	few	TGTGCCAGCTTAGAGTTCGGCGGCACAGATACGCAGTATTTT	CASLEFGGTDTQYF
NA	TRBV7-6	15	TRBJ2-1	NA	TGTGCCAGCAGCTTATCCCCTGGGCAGGGCAATGAGCAGTTCTTC	CASSLSPGQGNEQFF
TRBD1	TRBV20-1	15	TRBJ2-5	NA	TGCAGTGCTAGAGATATGGGACAGGGCGAGGAGACCCAGTACTTC	CSARDMGQGEETQYF
NA	TRBV18	16	TRBJ2-3	NA	TGTGCCAGCTTAACACGTCTAGCAGGAGGCGCAGATACGCAGTATTTT	CASLTRLAGGADTQYF
TRBD1	TRBV29-1	15	TRBJ1-1	NA	TGCAGCGTTGAAGACCCACAGGGGGGGAACACTGAAGCTTTCTTT	CSVEDPQGGNTEAFF
TRBD1	TRBV12-3/TRBV12-4	14	TRBJ2-1	few	TGTGCCAGCAGTTTTTCCCAGGGGGCGAATGAGCAGTTCTTC	CASSFSQGANEQFF
TRBD1	TRBV18	14	TRBJ2-7	NA	TGTGCCAGTTCCAGGGGGACGGAAAATTACGAGCAGTACTTC	CASSRGTENYEQYF
TRBD2	TRBV20-1	16	TRBJ2-3	few	TGCAGTGCTAGAGATCTAGGACTAGCAAGGTCAGATACGCAGTATTTT	CSARDLGLARSDTQYF
TRBD2	TRBV5-1	16	TRBJ2-1	few	TGCGCCAGCAGCTCTTTGGGACTAGCGGGGTACAATGAGCAGTTCTTC	CASSSLGLAGYNEQFF
NA	TRBV5-6	14	TRBJ1-2	NA	TGTGCCAGCCAATTGCTGGTCTCGACCTATGGCTACACCTTC	CASQLLVSTYGYTF
NA	TRBV29-1	12	TRBJ2-3	few	TGCAGCGTGCGAGCCACCACAGATACGCAGTATTTT	CSVRATTDTQYF
NA	TRBV20-1	14	TRBJ1-1	NA	TGCAGTGCTAGAGATGAACTCCGGGGGGCTGAAGCTTTCTTT	CSARDELRGAEAFF
TRBD1	TRBV7-2	16	TRBJ2-5	few	TGTGCCAGCAGCTTAGGCGGACAGGGGGTACAAGAGACCCAGTACTTC	CASSLGGQGVQETQYF
NA	TRBV12-3/TRBV12-4	12	TRBJ1-2	NA	TGTGCCGGCGGGTACACAAACTATGGCTACACCTTC	CAGGYTNYGYTF
NA	TRBV28	16	TRBJ2-7	few	TGTGCCAGCAGCCCTACCGCAGGACGCATCTCCTACGAGCAGTACTTC	CASSPTAGRISYEQYF
TRBD1	TRBV10-3	15	TRBJ2-7	few	TGTGCCATCAGTGAGCCGGACAGGGTCCACTACGAGCAGTACTTC	CAISEPDRVHYEQYF
NA	TRBV20-1	14	TRBJ1-5	NA	TGCAGTGCTAGAGACAGGGTATTCAATCAGCCCCAGCATTTT	CSARDRVFNQPQHF
NA	TRBV12-3/TRBV12-4	13	TRBJ1-2	few	TGTGCCAGCAGTTGGGGAGGCAACTATGGCTACACCTTC	CASSWGGNYGYTF
NA	TRBV20-1	14	TRBJ1-1	few	TGCAGTGCTAGTCTCGACAGTCTAGGGGCTGAAGCTTTCTTT	CSASLDSLGAEAFF
NA	TRBV27	13	TRBJ2-7	many	TGTGCCAGCAGTCGCCTTTACACCTACGAGCAGTACTTC	CASSRLYTYEQYF
NA	TRBV27	15	TRBJ1-6	NA	TGTGCCAGCACTCGAGCCGGGACCCGCAGCTCACCCCTCCACTTT	CASTRAGTRSSPLHF
TRBD1	TRBV9	17	TRBJ1-1	few	TGTGCCAGCAGCGTAGTGATGGAGAACAGGGGGTTAACTGAAGCTTTCTTT	CASSVVMENRGLTEAFF
TRBD1	TRBV7-8	16	TRBJ2-5	NA	TGTGCCAGCAGCCTACGACAGGGGGTCCTCCGGGAGACCCAGTACTTC	CASSLRQGVLRETQYF
TRBD1	TRBV29-1	17	TRBJ2-4	few	TGCAGCGTTGTGGCCTTGATGGGCCGGGACAGGGGAAACATTCAGTACTTC	CSVVALMGRDRGNIQYF
TRBD1	TRBV9	15	TRBJ2-3	NA	TGTGCCAGCAGCGTAGACAGGGGGCTCGGAGATACGCAGTATTTT	CASSVDRGLGDTQYF
NA	TRBV5-1	16	TRBJ2-2	NA	TGCGCCAGCAGCTTGTGGCAGACAGGACAGTCCGGGGAGCTGTTTTTT	CASSLWQTGQSGELFF
TRBD1	TRBV5-5	14	TRBJ2-7	many	TGTGCCAGCAGCTTGGCTGGACAGGGTTACGAGCAGTACTTC	CASSLAGQGYEQYF
TRBD1	TRBV6-1	15	TRBJ2-7	NA	TGTGCCAGCAGGGAGGGGGACAGGGGCCGCTACGAGCAGTACTTC	CASREGDRGRYEQYF